The subject of this entry is one TCR beta chain. Antigen specificity is unknown. Trimming cost V 4 bases and J 4 bases, with 11 bases left between them. This CDR3 comprises 14 residues. The V gene's germline CDR1 is LNHDA and CDR2 SQIVND (reference sequence). The data are from a study of T cell clonotyping in hematopoietic cell transplantation. General study results and limits: Pathologically expanded recipient clonotypes increased progressively from day 30 to day 180 as diversity fell.

Clones were sequenced by immunoSEQ multiplex PCR, and TCRdb holds only the in-frame ones, with some missing. The sample holds over 35,000 clones, over 70% seen once. The chain uses TRBV19 and TRBJ2-1; D might be TRBD1 (6 bases). Sequencing was performed on peripheral blood mononuclear cells. The receptor comes from a woman in her 40s in good health. Some clones in this sample may be carry-over from other donors' samples. CDR3 protein: CASSNRDTYNEQFF. The DNA of the CDR3 is TGTGCCAGTAGTAATCGGGACACTTACAATGAGCAGTTCTTC.